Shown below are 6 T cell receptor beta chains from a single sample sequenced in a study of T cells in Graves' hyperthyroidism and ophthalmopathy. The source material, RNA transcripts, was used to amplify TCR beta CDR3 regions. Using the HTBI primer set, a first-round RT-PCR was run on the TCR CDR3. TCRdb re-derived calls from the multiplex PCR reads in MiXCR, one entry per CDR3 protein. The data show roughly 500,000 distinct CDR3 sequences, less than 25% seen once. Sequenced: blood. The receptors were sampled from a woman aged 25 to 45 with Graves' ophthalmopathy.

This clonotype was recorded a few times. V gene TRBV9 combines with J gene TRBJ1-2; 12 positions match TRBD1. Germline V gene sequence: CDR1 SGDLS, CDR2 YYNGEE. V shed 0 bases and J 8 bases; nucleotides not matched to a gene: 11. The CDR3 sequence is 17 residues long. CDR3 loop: CASSVEGQGAPAGGYTF. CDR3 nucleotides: TGTGCCAGCAGCGTAGAGGGACAGGGGGCGCCTGCGGGAGGCTACACCTTC.

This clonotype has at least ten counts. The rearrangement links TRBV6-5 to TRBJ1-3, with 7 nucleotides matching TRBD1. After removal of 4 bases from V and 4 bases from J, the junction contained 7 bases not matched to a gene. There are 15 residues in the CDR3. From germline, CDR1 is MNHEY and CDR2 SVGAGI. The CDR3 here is CASSWAGTEGNTIYF. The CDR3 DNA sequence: TGTGCCAGCAGTTGGGCCGGGACAGAAGGAAACACCATATATTTT.

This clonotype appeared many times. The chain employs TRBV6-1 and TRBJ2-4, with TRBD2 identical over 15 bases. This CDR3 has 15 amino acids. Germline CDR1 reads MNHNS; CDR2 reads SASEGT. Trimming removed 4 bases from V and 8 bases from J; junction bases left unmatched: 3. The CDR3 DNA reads TGTGCCAGCAGTGGGACTAGCGGGGGGGGCTACATTCAGTACTTC. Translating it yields CASSGTSGGGYIQYF.

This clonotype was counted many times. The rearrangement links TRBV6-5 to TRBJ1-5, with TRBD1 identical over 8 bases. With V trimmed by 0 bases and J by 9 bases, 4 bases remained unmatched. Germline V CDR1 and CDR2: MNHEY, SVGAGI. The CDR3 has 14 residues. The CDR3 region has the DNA TGTGCCAGCAGTTACTCTGACAGGGGAGGGCCCCAGCATTTT. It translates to CASSYSDRGGPQHF.

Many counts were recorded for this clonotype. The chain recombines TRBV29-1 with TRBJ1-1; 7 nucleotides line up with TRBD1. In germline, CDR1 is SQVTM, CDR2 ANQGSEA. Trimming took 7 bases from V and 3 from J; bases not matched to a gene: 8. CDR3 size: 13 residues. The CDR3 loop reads CSAHRGGDTEAFF. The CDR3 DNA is TGCAGCGCCCACAGGGGAGGGGACACTGAAGCTTTCTTT.

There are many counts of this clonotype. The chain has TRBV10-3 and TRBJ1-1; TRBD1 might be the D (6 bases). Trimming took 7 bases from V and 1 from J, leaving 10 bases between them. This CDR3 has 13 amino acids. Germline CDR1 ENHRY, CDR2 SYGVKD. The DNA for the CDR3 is TGTGCCATCACGGGGGCAGGGAACACTGAAGCTTTCTTT. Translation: CAITGAGNTEAFF.